The next 18 T cell receptor beta chains were all read from a single sample in a study of long-term antiretroviral therapy in people with HIV. Survey level was the resolution at which the v3.0 immunoSEQ assay ran. The protocol was immunoSEQ multiplex PCR, while the TCRdb copy is restricted to in-frame clones and leaves out a portion. The sample records tens of thousands of clones, about 87% being singletons. The sample in question was unsorted PBMCs, obtained 1.8 years after starting antiretroviral therapy. All receptors derive from a woman aged 18-29 years with HIV.

The chain recombines TRBV6-5 with TRBJ2-1, with TRBD2 identical over 8 bases. The V gene's germline CDR1 is MNHEY and CDR2 SVGAGI. This CDR3 spans 15 amino acids. V shed 5 bases and J 7 bases; nucleotides not matched to a gene: 10. The CDR3 loop is CASSKGLAGLNEQFF. In DNA form, the CDR3 reads TGTGCCAGCAGTAAAGGACTAGCTGGTTTGAATGAGCAGTTCTTC.

The rearrangement links TRBV4-3 to TRBJ1-4; D unclear. Germline assignment: CDR1 LGHNA and CDR2 YSLEER. Between the trimmed V and J ends, which lost 0 bases and 2 bases, there was a span of 13 bases. The CDR3 contains 17 residues. The DNA of the CDR3 is TGCGCCAGCAGCCAAGATTTAGCTCTAGCGACTAATGAAAAACTGTTTTTT. It codes for CASSQDLALATNEKLFF.

This chain connects TRBV27 to TRBJ2-3; 11 bases are a match to TRBD1. J was trimmed by 4 bases and V by 7 bases; bases with no gene match: 4. This CDR3 region has 14 residues. Germline CDR1 and CDR2: MNHEY and SMNVEV (reference sequence). CDR3 loop: CASTGTGGPDTQYF. CDR3 DNA sequence: TGTGCCAGCACCGGGACAGGGGGACCAGATACGCAGTATTTT.

The chain combines TRBV7-6 with TRBJ2-2, with 9 positions matching TRBD2. The CDR3 runs 16 residues. V shed 1 base, J shed 3 bases, and the junction held 3 bases outside the gene matches. Looked up from germline, CDR1 is SGHVS and CDR2 is FNYEAQ. CDR3 region: CASSLVASGDTGELFF. The CDR3 DNA is TGTGCCAGCAGCTTAGTGGCTAGCGGGGACACCGGGGAGCTGTTTTTT.

J is TRBJ2-2 and V is TRBV25-1; D possibly corresponds to TRBD1 (5 bases). CDR1 is MGHDK, CDR2 SYGVNS, per germline. V was shortened by 1 base and J by 6 bases, with 9 bases between the two germline ends. The CDR3 length is 14 residues. DNA of the CDR3: TGTGCCAGCAGTGAATTAGGGGCGGCCGGGGAGCTGTTTTTT. As protein: CASSELGAAGELFF.

The rearrangement joins TRBV7-2 to TRBJ1-2; D is ambiguous. The CDR3 sequence is 14 residues long. Deletions cut 0 bases from V and 10 bases from J, with 15 bases between. Germline V lookup: CDR1 SGHTA, CDR2 FQGNSA. The CDR3 coding sequence is TGTGCCAGCAGCTTAGCGCCAAAAGTGGGAGACTACACCTTC. It encodes CASSLAPKVGDYTF.

The chain employs TRBV27 and TRBJ2-7, with 9 bases fitting TRBD1. CDR1 and CDR2 from the germline V gene are MNHEY and SMNVEV (reference sequence). Trimming took 2 bases from V and 3 from J; bases not matched to a gene: 5. This CDR3 is built from 15 residues. The CDR3 spells CASSLTDRGGYEQYF. As DNA, the CDR3 is TGTGCCAGCAGTTTAACGGACAGGGGAGGCTACGAGCAGTACTTC.

The chain has TRBV4-3 and TRBJ2-7; TRBD2 is a possible D gene (5 bases). CDR3 length equals 15 residues. Trimming took 3 bases from V and 1 from J, leaving 13 bases between them. Germline loops: CDR1 LGHNA, CDR2 YSLEER. The CDR3 DNA is TGCGCCAGCAGCCAGTACGGGAAAACGTCCTACGAGCAGTACTTC. Protein sequence: CASSQYGKTSYEQYF.

This chain connects TRBV6-5 to TRBJ1-1, with D possibly being TRBD1 (5 bases). The CDR3 runs to 15 residues. The V and J ends lost 5 bases and 4 bases respectively, with 17 bases between them. Germline V gives CDR1 MNHEY, CDR2 SVGAGI. For the CDR3, the DNA is TGTGCCAGCAGTACCCCGACCGGGGGGGGCACTGAAGCTTTCTTT. Its translation: CASSTPTGGGTEAFF.

This rearrangement joins TRBV9 to TRBJ2-1; D unresolved. This CDR3 region has 14 residues. CDR1 is SGDLS, CDR2 YYNGEE, per germline. Trimming pared 0 bases from V and 3 bases from J, leaving 7 bases between. The CDR3 protein is CASSVGGRYNEQFF. Here the CDR3 DNA reads TGTGCCAGCAGCGTAGGCGGACGCTACAATGAGCAGTTCTTC.

V gene TRBV6-5 combines with J gene TRBJ2-7; TRBD2 agrees at 9 bases. CDR1 is MNHEY, CDR2 SVGAGI, per germline. Trimming cost V 0 bases and J 0 bases; bases outside gene matches: 0. The CDR3 is 15 amino acids. CDR3 region: CASSYSSGSSYEQYF. CDR3 nucleotides: TGTGCCAGCAGTTACTCTAGCGGGAGCTCCTACGAGCAGTACTTC.

J is TRBJ1-1 and V is TRBV15, with 8 nucleotides matching TRBD1. This CDR3 has 14 residues. The germline gives CDR1 LNHNV, CDR2 YYDKDF (reference sequence). The trim removed 3 bases at V and 7 bases at J, leaving 7 bases unmatched. CDR3 amino acids: CATSSRTGSDEAFF. The CDR3 region has the DNA TGTGCCACCAGCAGTCGGACAGGGTCGGATGAAGCTTTCTTT.

V gene TRBV9 combines with J gene TRBJ2-7, with D perhaps TRBD1 (5 bases). The CDR3 has 14 amino acids. Trimming took 0 bases from V and 5 from J, leaving 12 bases between them. CDR1 SGDLS and CDR2 YYNGEE come from the germline V gene. CDR3 DNA: TGTGCCAGCAGCGTAGAAGGGGTTTCGGACGAGCAGTACTTC. This sequence encodes CASSVEGVSDEQYF. Full variable domain (missing parts from reference TRBV9 and TRBJ2-7): DSGVTQTPKHLITATGQRVTLRCSPRSGDLSVYWYQQSLDQGLQFLIQYYNGEERAKGNILERFSAQQFPDLHSELNLSSLELGDSALYFCASSVEGVSDEQYFGPGTRLTVT.

The chain links TRBV6-5 to TRBJ2-1; D not certain. V gave up 9 bases and J gave up 6 bases, with 9 bases separating them. The CDR3 has 11 residues. In germline, CDR1 is MNHEY, CDR2 SVGAGI. For the CDR3, the DNA is TGTGCCAGTATTCAGCTCAATGAGCAGTTCTTC. Translated: CASIQLNEQFF.

The chain joins TRBV20-1 to TRBJ1-3; no definite D call. Trimming took 6 bases from V and 2 from J, leaving 5 bases between them. This CDR3 has 11 amino acids. The germline gives CDR1 DFQATT, CDR2 SNEGSKA (reference sequence). The CDR3 sequence is CSADAGNTIYF. DNA for the CDR3: TGCAGTGCCGATGCTGGAAACACCATATATTTT.

CDR3 protein: CASSDSGTGDNSPLHF. CDR3 bases: TGTGCCAGCAGTGACTCGGGGACAGGGGATAATTCACCCCTCCACTTT. The chain has TRBV6-4 and TRBJ1-6; TRBD1 matches 10 bases. Germline CDR1 MRHNA, CDR2 SNTAGT. J gave up 5 bases and V 0 bases, and 1 base lay outside the gene matches. This CDR3 is 16 amino acids long.

This clone was observed a single time. The rearrangement uses TRBV28 and TRBJ1-1, with a weak D call TRBD1 (5 bases). From germline, CDR1 is MDHEN and CDR2 SYDVKM. V was trimmed by 2 bases and J by 1 base, leaving 8 bases between them. CDR3 length equals 14 residues. In DNA, the CDR3 is TGTGCCAGCAGTTTACGAACAGGGAACACTGAAGCTTTCTTT. It specifies CASSLRTGNTEAFF.

This clone was detected once. The rearrangement joins TRBV5-4 to TRBJ2-7; 7 nucleotides match TRBD1. Germline CDR1 is SGHNT and CDR2 is YYREEE (reference sequence). The CDR3 is 13 residues long. The trim removed 4 bases at V and 1 base at J, leaving 2 bases unmatched. CDR3 in amino acids: CASSPDRSYEQYF. The CDR3 DNA sequence: TGTGCCAGCAGCCCGGACAGGTCCTACGAGCAGTACTTC.